The T cell receptor beta chain described here comes from a study of cytomegalovirus exposure and HLA in healthy donors. Study-level results: TCR sequences were mostly rare, though some public TCRs occurred in many donors.

With 60 Vbeta and 13 Jbeta primers, the PCR was carried out. TCRdb's copy holds only in-frame clones and misses some; the assay was immunoSEQ multiplex PCR. The table includes about 200,000 clones, around 80% detected once. CDR1 is LNHDA and CDR2 is SQIVND in the germline V gene (reference sequence). The CDR3 contains 15 residues. The germline V and J ends were trimmed by 5 bases and 0 bases, with 12 bases remaining between them. About this clone: The target antigen is unknown.

The sample taken for sequencing was PBMCs. This TCR derives from a woman aged 25 to 39 in good health and CMV-seropositive. This sequence joins TRBV19 and TRBJ2-3, with no clear D. CDR3 in amino acids: CASSLGLLSTDTQYF. CDR3 DNA sequence: TGTGCCAGTAGTTTAGGCTTACTTAGCACAGATACGCAGTATTTT.